This T cell receptor beta chain originates from a study of somatic mutations in cytotoxic T cells in rheumatoid arthritis. Libraries were prepared by immunoSEQ multiplex PCR; TCRdb keeps only in-frame clonotypes and omits some of them. This sample has approximately 30,000 clones; 75% to 90% occur once, and the top ten carry 7% to 9%. CDR1 LNHDA and CDR2 SQIVND come from the germline V gene (reference sequence). V gave up 10 bases and J gave up 5 bases, with 18 bases separating them. This CDR3 region has 13 residues. This clonotype was obtained from an adult with rheumatoid arthritis. V and J are TRBV19 and TRBJ2-7, with D possibly TRBD2 on 6 matching bases. Sequencing was performed on CD8+ T cells sorted from blood. In nucleotides, the CDR3 is TGTGCCACCCGACGGGACTCCTATGACGAGCAGTACTTC. Translating it yields CATRRDSYDEQYF.